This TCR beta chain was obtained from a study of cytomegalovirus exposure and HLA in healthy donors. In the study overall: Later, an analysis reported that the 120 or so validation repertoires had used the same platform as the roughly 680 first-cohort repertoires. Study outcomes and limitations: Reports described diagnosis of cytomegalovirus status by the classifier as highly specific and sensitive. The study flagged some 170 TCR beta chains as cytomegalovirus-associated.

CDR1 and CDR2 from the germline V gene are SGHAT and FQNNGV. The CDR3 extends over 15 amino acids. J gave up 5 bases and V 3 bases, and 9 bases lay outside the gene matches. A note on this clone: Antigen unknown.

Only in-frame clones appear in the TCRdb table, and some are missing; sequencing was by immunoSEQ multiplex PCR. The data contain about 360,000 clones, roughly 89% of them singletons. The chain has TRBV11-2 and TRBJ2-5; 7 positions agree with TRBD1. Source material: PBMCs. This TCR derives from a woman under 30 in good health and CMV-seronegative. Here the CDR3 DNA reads TGTGCCAGCAGCTTTACGACAGGGACGTGGGAGACCCAGTACTTC. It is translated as CASSFTTGTWETQYF.